This paragraph covers one TCR beta chain sequence. Its antigen is unknown. TCRdb's table, derived via immunoSEQ multiplex PCR, lists solely in-frame clones and lacks some. This sample has around 500,000 clones; 80% to 90% occur once, and the top ten carry about 1.5%. The data were taken from a study of Ad26.COV2.S vaccination and SARS-CoV-2 variants. Study-wide findings and caveats: Vaccine recipients posted higher spike-specific TCR breadth than their placebo counterparts. Total T cell responses were possibly underestimated by TCR breadth and depth analyses. In vaccinated individuals, spike-specific CD8+ and CD4+ T cell responses reportedly displayed substantial breadth.

Germline CDR1 reads SEHNR; CDR2 reads FQNEAQ (reference sequence). Trimming removed 3 bases from V and 4 bases from J; junction bases left unmatched: 2. The CDR3 loop spans 14 amino acids. Treatment defined: roughly 18 received Ad26.COV2.S at low or high dose, single or two shots; several received placebo; per-sample allocation not given. Sampling occurred on day 63 after the first vaccine or placebo injection. This sequence was found in a person aged 18-60 years who received the Ad26.COV2.S COVID-19 vaccine or a placebo. The material was peripheral blood, obtained in a trial of Ad26.COV2.S vaccine versus placebo. J is TRBJ2-3 and V is TRBV7-9, with 9 bases fitting TRBD1. CDR3 sequence: CASSFTGGADTQYF. CDR3 coding DNA: TGTGCCAGCAGCTTTACAGGGGGCGCAGATACGCAGTATTTT.